This T cell receptor beta chain appears in the sequencing data of a study of T cell responses to AZD1222 COVID-19 vaccine. This CDR3 has 14 residues. Germline CDR1 and CDR2: MNHEY and SVGEGT. V was clipped by 2 bases and J by 13 bases; unmatched bases: 11. Some clones are missing from TCRdb's copy, which holds only in-frame ones; the method was immunoSEQ multiplex PCR. Found here are 200,000 or so clones, approximately 93% of them singletons; the top ten hold roughly 0.99%. General study findings and limits: Spike-wide vaccine-associated CD4 TCRs dominated at 160-218 and 743-854. At baseline, seropositivity was found in only a handful of AZD1222 recipients.

On this clone itself: Its antigen is still unknown.

Material: peripheral blood, obtained 28 days after the second AZD1222 dose. The chain carries TRBV6-2 or TRBV6-3 and TRBJ2-1; TRBD2 agrees at 7 bases. The sequence was obtained from an adult who received the AZD1222 COVID-19 vaccine. This chain's CDR3 is CASSYMAGESSQFF. The CDR3 DNA sequence: TGTGCCAGCAGTTACATGGCGGGGGAGTCATCCCAGTTCTTC.